The rows below give T cell receptor beta chains drawn from one sample of a study of CD8 T cells in ankylosing spondylitis. Via MiXCR, TCRdb re-called the 5' RACE reads, giving one row per CDR3 protein. The table lists about 210,000 distinct CDR3 sequences, approximately 8.4% of them singletons. The sample comprised blood, either unsorted or a sorted T cell fraction (not recorded which). Receptors were obtained from a female donor with ankylosing spondylitis or in good health (not recorded which). Each CDR3 is given with its conserved first and last residue. The order of the fields is J gene, D gene, V gene, clone size, CDR3 DNA, CDR3 protein. A D gene is named only where the DNA matches it firmly. The size entry gives once, few, many or a size class.

J: TRBJ2-1
D: NA
V: TRBV19
size: many
DNA: TGTGCCAGTAATCAGGGACCCTACAATGAGCAGTTCTTC
CDR3: CASNQGPYNEQFF

J: TRBJ1-1
D: TRBD1
V: TRBV5-5
size: many
DNA: TGTGCCAGCCTTCAGGGGGGGGAGGTGAACACTGAAGCTTTCTTT
CDR3: CASLQGGEVNTEAFF

J: TRBJ1-6
D: TRBD1
V: TRBV5-5
size: many
DNA: TGTGCCAGCAGCTTAAACCCAGGGACAGATTCACCCCTCCACTTT
CDR3: CASSLNPGTDSPLHF

J: TRBJ2-1
D: NA
V: TRBV5-4
size: few
DNA: TGTGCCAGCAGCTTGGCATGGGGACGCGAGCAGTTCTTC
CDR3: CASSLAWGREQFF

J: TRBJ2-3
D: TRBD1
V: TRBV19
size: many
DNA: TGTGCCAGTAGTTCACAGGGGGATATCACAGATACGCAGTATTTT
CDR3: CASSSQGDITDTQYF

J: TRBJ1-5
D: NA
V: TRBV9
size: many
DNA: TGTGCCAGCAGCGTAGGTGTGAATAGCAATCAGCCCCAGCATTTT
CDR3: CASSVGVNSNQPQHF

J: TRBJ2-7
D: NA
V: TRBV6-2/TRBV6-3
size: many
DNA: TGTGCCAGCAGTTATACGGTATACGAGCAGTACTTC
CDR3: CASSYTVYEQYF

J: TRBJ2-4
D: NA
V: TRBV19
size: many
DNA: TGTGCCAACCAGCTCGGGTCTCGGAGGGACATTCAGTACTTC
CDR3: CANQLGSRRDIQYF

J: TRBJ2-5
D: NA
V: TRBV18
size: many
DNA: TGTGCCAGCAGCCCCACCCAAGAGACCCAGTACTTC
CDR3: CASSPTQETQYF

J: TRBJ1-2
D: TRBD1
V: TRBV7-2
size: many
DNA: TGTGCCAGCAGGCGGGACAGGGAGAGCTACACCTTC
CDR3: CASRRDRESYTF

J: TRBJ2-2
D: NA
V: TRBV5-1
size: many
DNA: TGCGCCAGCAGCTTAAACCCAGCGAGGGACACCGGGGAGCTGTTTTTT
CDR3: CASSLNPARDTGELFF

J: TRBJ2-2
D: TRBD1
V: TRBV7-2
size: many
DNA: TGTGCCAGCAGCTCCCGGACAGGGGATAACACCGGGGAGCTGTTTTTT
CDR3: CASSSRTGDNTGELFF

J: TRBJ2-3
D: NA
V: TRBV7-9
size: many
DNA: TGTGCCAGCAGCTTAGCCCCACAGGCCGATACGCAGTATTTT
CDR3: CASSLAPQADTQYF

J: TRBJ1-5
D: TRBD1
V: TRBV28
size: many
DNA: TGTGCCAGCGAGGACAGGACCTTAGGACCCCAGCATTTT
CDR3: CASEDRTLGPQHF

J: TRBJ1-1
D: NA
V: TRBV29-1
size: many
DNA: TGCAGCGTTGGGGAGAACACTGAAGCTTTCTTT
CDR3: CSVGENTEAFF

J: TRBJ2-5
D: TRBD1
V: TRBV12-3/TRBV12-4
size: many
DNA: TGTGCCAGCAGTTTATCAGGGGGCAGGGAGACCCAGTACTTC
CDR3: CASSLSGGRETQYF